The entry below describes one TCR beta chain. Profiled with immunoSEQ multiplex PCR; TCRdb holds only in-frame clones, not every one. The sample contains under 200,000 clones, approximately 94% of which appear only once. This record belongs to a study of OX40 agonist ivuxolimab in advanced cancers. The TCR originated in an adult with an advanced solid tumor such as melanoma, head and neck, liver or kidney cancer. This sample comprised CD4+ or CD8+ T cells sorted from blood, obtained in a trial of the OX40 agonist ivuxolimab.

DNA for the CDR3: TGTGCCAGTACGGCTTCCGGGTCCCACTACGAGCAGTACTTC. Translated, it gives CASTASGSHYEQYF. The chain combines TRBV19 with TRBJ2-7; no clear D. This CDR3 comprises 14 residues. Germline CDR1 and CDR2: LNHDA and SQIVND (reference sequence). V was pared by 7 bases and J by 3 bases, with 16 bases between.